This is a list of T cell receptor beta chains from one sample in a study of control samples from healthy donors and cancer patients. Profiling relied on immunoSEQ multiplex PCR, and the TCRdb table lists in-frame clones only, not all of them. This repertoire shows tens of thousands of clones, about 80% found once; its top ten account for 2.9%. Material: PBMCs. These receptors originate from a woman between 50 and 59 years old with lung cancer. Each CDR3 is given with its conserved first and last residue. D genes are given only for firm matches. Only some rows state a clone size, as once, few, many or a class for expanded clones.

V gene	D gene	J gene	clone size	CDR3 DNA	CDR3 protein
TRBV4-2	-	TRBJ1-5	few	TGTGCCAGCAGCCAAGGGACATTCTATCAGCCCCAGCATTTT	CASSQGTFYQPQHF
TRBV18	-	TRBJ1-1	-	TGTGCCAGCTCACCGTCGTCCAGTGGTGGTACTGAAGCTTTCTTT	CASSPSSSGGTEAFF
TRBV19	-	TRBJ1-1	-	TGTGCCAGTAGTATCGACTCGAACACTGAAGCTTTCTTT	CASSIDSNTEAFF
TRBV5-1	TRBD2	TRBJ2-3	-	TGCGCCAGCAGCAGGGAGGGTGCAGATACGCAGTATTTT	CASSREGADTQYF
TRBV6-5	TRBD1	TRBJ1-2	-	TGTGCCAGCAGTTACGGGACAGGGGTCTATGGCTACACCTTC	CASSYGTGVYGYTF
TRBV11-2	-	TRBJ1-4	-	TGTGCCAGCAGCTTATCTGAAAAACTGTTTTTT	CASSLSEKLFF
TRBV3-1/TRBV3-2	TRBD2	TRBJ2-3	once	TGTGCCAGCAGCCCGGGACTAGCGGGGCAAGATACGCAGTATTTT	CASSPGLAGQDTQYF
TRBV4-3	TRBD1	TRBJ1-2	-	TGCGCCAGCAGCCAAGACCGTACAGGGGTATATGGCTACACCTTC	CASSQDRTGVYGYTF
TRBV6-1	-	TRBJ1-5	-	TGTGCCAGCAGTGAAGGCGGGGTTGGCAATCAGCCCCAGCATTTT	CASSEGGVGNQPQHF
TRBV27	TRBD1	TRBJ1-2	-	TGTGCCAGCAGTTTAGGGCGACAGGGAGAGTATGGCTACACCTTC	CASSLGRQGEYGYTF
TRBV12-3/TRBV12-4	-	TRBJ1-1	-	TGTGCCAGCAGTCCCTTTGCCACTGAAGCTTTCTTT	CASSPFATEAFF
TRBV2	-	TRBJ2-7	-	TGTGCCAGCAGGGATGACGGGCTCTCTTACGAGCAGTACTTC	CASRDDGLSYEQYF
TRBV19	-	TRBJ2-7	-	TGTGCCAGTAGTACTCAGGGGAACTTAAACGAGCAGTACTTC	CASSTQGNLNEQYF
TRBV18	-	TRBJ1-2	once	TGTGCCAGCTCACCCCTGCTCGGGGGTGGCTACACCTTC	CASSPLLGGGYTF
TRBV28	-	TRBJ1-6	-	TGTGCCAGCAAAAGGCAATATAATTCACCCCTCCACTTT	CASKRQYNSPLHF
TRBV28	-	TRBJ1-2	few	TGTGCCAGCAGCCCCGGACAGTTTGGCTACACCTTC	CASSPGQFGYTF
TRBV10-3	-	TRBJ1-2	-	TGTGCCATCAGTGAGTCGCGGTCTCCAAACTATGGCTACACCTTC	CAISESRSPNYGYTF
TRBV18	TRBD1	TRBJ2-5	-	TGTGCCAGCTCACGCGGACAGGGCGAGACCCAGTACTTC	CASSRGQGETQYF
TRBV3-1/TRBV3-2	TRBD1	TRBJ2-4	-	TGTGCCAGCAGCTGGGACAGGGGAAACATTCAGTACTTC	CASSWDRGNIQYF
TRBV9	-	TRBJ1-4	-	TGTGCCAGCAGCGCTACCGGGGTGCCAGAAAAACTGTTTTTT	CASSATGVPEKLFF
TRBV5-1	TRBD1	TRBJ1-4	-	TGCGCCAGCAGCGAATATAGGACAGGTCTTAATGAAAAACTGTTTTTT	CASSEYRTGLNEKLFF
TRBV18	-	TRBJ1-1	once	TGTGCCAGCTCACCACCGGGAGCGGAGGGGTGGAACACTGAAGCTTTCTTT	CASSPPGAEGWNTEAFF
TRBV12-3/TRBV12-4	-	TRBJ1-1	-	TGTGCCAGCAGCCCAGACTGGAACACTGAAGCTTTCTTT	CASSPDWNTEAFF
TRBV24-1	TRBD1	TRBJ2-5	-	TGTGCCACCAGCGATCGGGGGACAGGGGGGGAGACCCAGTACTTC	CATSDRGTGGETQYF
TRBV6-4	-	TRBJ2-2	-	TGTGCCAGCAGTGCTCAGGGAAACGGGGAGCTGTTTTTT	CASSAQGNGELFF
TRBV6-2/TRBV6-3	-	TRBJ1-2	few	TGTGCCAGCAGTTACCTGGGGGGCGATGGCTACACCTTC	CASSYLGGDGYTF
TRBV12-2	-	TRBJ2-7	-	TGTGCAAGTCGCGCTCCCTACGAGCAGTACTTC	CASRAPYEQYF
TRBV4-3	-	TRBJ1-6	-	TGCGCCAGCAGCCAGAAAAAGGTGGGAAATTCACCCCTCCACTTT	CASSQKKVGNSPLHF
TRBV19	-	TRBJ2-3	-	TGTGCCAGTAGATTGGCCCACCGAGCAGATACGCAGTATTTT	CASRLAHRADTQYF
TRBV5-1	-	TRBJ1-2	-	TGCGCCAGCAGCTTGGATAGAGACTATGGCTACACCTTC	CASSLDRDYGYTF
TRBV9	-	TRBJ2-1	-	TGTGCCAGCAGCCCCAGGGGAGGGGGGAGAAATGAGCAGTTCTTC	CASSPRGGGRNEQFF
TRBV3-1/TRBV3-2	TRBD1	TRBJ1-1	-	TGTGCCAGCAGATTGGACAGGGGAACTGAAGCTTTCTTT	CASRLDRGTEAFF
TRBV6-2/TRBV6-3	-	TRBJ2-1	-	TGTGCCAGCAGTTACCCGCTCGGTGAGCAGTTCTTC	CASSYPLGEQFF
TRBV6-4	-	TRBJ1-3	-	TGTGCCAGCAGCAGGTGGTTAAGGGGAAATGGAAACACCATATATTTT	CASSRWLRGNGNTIYF
TRBV24-1	-	TRBJ1-1	-	TGTGCCACCAGTGATGATAGGAACACTGAAGCTTTCTTT	CATSDDRNTEAFF